This is a list of T cell receptor beta chains from one sample in a study of cytomegalovirus exposure and HLA in healthy donors. Generated by immunoSEQ multiplex PCR, the TCRdb table keeps only in-frame clones and is missing some. The sample consists of about 200,000 clones, approximately 86% of them appearing once. Sequenced material: PBMCs. The source is a woman younger than 45 in good health and CMV-seronegative. The CDR3 runs from the conserved cysteine through the conserved F or W. The D gene is left open where the match is weak. The size entry is marked missing in some rows and otherwise reads once, few, many or a size class.

j_call: TRBJ2-1
d_call: TRBD1
v_call: TRBV4-1
clone_size: .
cdr3_nt: TGCGCCAGCAGCCAAGAGGGCACAGGGGGTTGGGATGAGCAGTTCTTC
cdr3_aa: CASSQEGTGGWDEQFF

j_call: TRBJ2-1
d_call: .
v_call: TRBV7-3
clone_size: .
cdr3_nt: TGTGCCAGCAGCTTAACCCTAGCGAATGAGCAGTTCTTC
cdr3_aa: CASSLTLANEQFF

j_call: TRBJ2-5
d_call: .
v_call: TRBV19
clone_size: .
cdr3_nt: TGTGCCAGTAGTGAGGTCCCCGAGACCCAGTACTTC
cdr3_aa: CASSEVPETQYF

j_call: TRBJ2-1
d_call: TRBD1
v_call: TRBV19
clone_size: few
cdr3_nt: TGTGCCAGTAGTTTTAACACCGGGACAGGGGAGGATGAGCAGTTCTTC
cdr3_aa: CASSFNTGTGEDEQFF

j_call: TRBJ2-7
d_call: .
v_call: TRBV23-1
clone_size: .
cdr3_nt: TGCGCCAGCCTACGCGAGCAGTACTTC
cdr3_aa: CASLREQYF

j_call: TRBJ2-3
d_call: .
v_call: TRBV5-1
clone_size: .
cdr3_nt: TGCGCCAGCAGCCCGGTCGTAGGGGTAGATACGCAGTATTTT
cdr3_aa: CASSPVVGVDTQYF

j_call: TRBJ2-1
d_call: .
v_call: TRBV6-6
clone_size: once
cdr3_nt: TGTGCCAGCAGTTACCTGGATAGCGGAGGTGAGCAGTTCTTC
cdr3_aa: CASSYLDSGGEQFF

j_call: TRBJ2-1
d_call: TRBD2
v_call: TRBV5-4
clone_size: .
cdr3_nt: TGTGCCAGCAGCTGGGCCGGGACTAGCACGATGGATGAGCAGTTCTTC
cdr3_aa: CASSWAGTSTMDEQFF

j_call: TRBJ1-1
d_call: TRBD1
v_call: TRBV25-1
clone_size: .
cdr3_nt: TGTGCCAGCAGTGATCCAAGGACAGGGAACACTGAAGCTTTCTTT
cdr3_aa: CASSDPRTGNTEAFF

j_call: TRBJ2-1
d_call: .
v_call: TRBV5-1
clone_size: once
cdr3_nt: TGCGCCAGCAGCCTGAGAGGCTCCTACAATGAGCAGTTCTTC
cdr3_aa: CASSLRGSYNEQFF

j_call: TRBJ2-3
d_call: TRBD2
v_call: TRBV19
clone_size: .
cdr3_nt: TGTGCCAGTAGTAGGGCTAGCGGTAACACAGATACGCAGTATTTT
cdr3_aa: CASSRASGNTDTQYF

j_call: TRBJ2-6
d_call: TRBD1
v_call: TRBV5-1
clone_size: .
cdr3_nt: TGCGCCAGCAGCTTGGTTTTTAACAGGGGCTTCTCTGGGGCCAACGTCCTGACTTTC
cdr3_aa: CASSLVFNRGFSGANVLTF

j_call: TRBJ2-5
d_call: .
v_call: TRBV21-1
clone_size: .
cdr3_nt: TGTGCCAGCAGCAAAGGGATGGAACACCTAGCGGGGCAAGAGACCCAGTACTTC
cdr3_aa: CASSKGMEHLAGQETQYF

j_call: TRBJ2-3
d_call: .
v_call: TRBV7-3
clone_size: .
cdr3_nt: TGTGCCAGCAGCTTAATGCACAGTTCCGATACGCAGTATTTT
cdr3_aa: CASSLMHSSDTQYF

j_call: TRBJ2-2
d_call: TRBD1
v_call: TRBV5-1
clone_size: .
cdr3_nt: TGCGCCGGTCGGACAGGGAACACCGGGGAGCTGTTTTTT
cdr3_aa: CAGRTGNTGELFF

j_call: TRBJ2-1
d_call: TRBD2
v_call: TRBV5-1
clone_size: .
cdr3_nt: TGCGCCAGCAGCTTTACTAGCGCAACATACCCCGATGAGCAGTTCTTC
cdr3_aa: CASSFTSATYPDEQFF

j_call: TRBJ1-4
d_call: .
v_call: TRBV19
clone_size: few
cdr3_nt: TGTGCCAGTAGTGCCCGAGAACAGAATGAAAAACTGTTTTTT
cdr3_aa: CASSAREQNEKLFF

j_call: TRBJ2-1
d_call: TRBD2
v_call: TRBV5-4
clone_size: .
cdr3_nt: TGTGCCAGCAGCTCGGGACTAGCGGGGGGGCTATACAATGAGCAGTTCTTC
cdr3_aa: CASSSGLAGGLYNEQFF

j_call: TRBJ1-1
d_call: TRBD1
v_call: TRBV2
clone_size: .
cdr3_nt: TGTGCCAGCAGTGGGACAGGGGGCACTGAAGCTTTCTTT
cdr3_aa: CASSGTGGTEAFF

j_call: TRBJ2-3
d_call: TRBD2
v_call: TRBV4-2
clone_size: .
cdr3_nt: TGTGCCAGCAGCCAAGAAGTGTCTAGCGGTTACACAGATACGCAGTATTTT
cdr3_aa: CASSQEVSSGYTDTQYF

j_call: TRBJ2-7
d_call: TRBD2
v_call: TRBV6-5
clone_size: .
cdr3_nt: TGTGCCAGCACCTTACTAGCGGGAGGCGAGCAGTACTTC
cdr3_aa: CASTLLAGGEQYF

j_call: TRBJ2-2
d_call: .
v_call: TRBV29-1
clone_size: few
cdr3_nt: TGCAGCGGTTCCCAGGGTCCGAACACCGGGGAGCTGTTTTTT
cdr3_aa: CSGSQGPNTGELFF

j_call: TRBJ2-1
d_call: TRBD2
v_call: TRBV28
clone_size: .
cdr3_nt: TGTGCCAGCAGTTTACCCCTAGGGCGGGGGGGCCACAATGAGCAGTTCTTC
cdr3_aa: CASSLPLGRGGHNEQFF

j_call: TRBJ2-7
d_call: .
v_call: TRBV29-1
clone_size: once
cdr3_nt: TGCAGCGTTGGAGGCAGCCCCTACGAGCAGTACTTC
cdr3_aa: CSVGGSPYEQYF

j_call: TRBJ2-2
d_call: .
v_call: TRBV2
clone_size: once
cdr3_nt: TGTGCCAGCAGGGGGACTTGGCTCCGTGTAGGGGAGCTGTTTTTT
cdr3_aa: CASRGTWLRVGELFF

j_call: TRBJ2-2
d_call: TRBD2
v_call: TRBV5-1
clone_size: .
cdr3_nt: TGCGCCAGCAGCCCAAGACTAGCGGGGGGGCCGGGCACCGGGGAGCTGTTTTTT
cdr3_aa: CASSPRLAGGPGTGELFF

j_call: TRBJ1-3
d_call: .
v_call: TRBV7-2
clone_size: .
cdr3_nt: TGTGCCACCACCCGGCGGGGGGGAAACACCATATATTTT
cdr3_aa: CATTRRGGNTIYF

j_call: TRBJ2-7
d_call: .
v_call: TRBV7-9
clone_size: .
cdr3_nt: TGTGCCAGCAGTTACCGCCCGGAGAAGGACGAGCAGTACTTC
cdr3_aa: CASSYRPEKDEQYF

j_call: TRBJ2-5
d_call: TRBD1
v_call: TRBV6-6
clone_size: .
cdr3_nt: TGTGCCAGCAGTAGCCGGGGGACAGGGGGCGAGGAGACCCAGTACTTC
cdr3_aa: CASSSRGTGGEETQYF

j_call: TRBJ1-2
d_call: TRBD1
v_call: TRBV23-1
clone_size: .
cdr3_nt: TGCGCCAGCAGTCAATCAGGGGACAGGGCTAACTATGGCTACACCTTC
cdr3_aa: CASSQSGDRANYGYTF

j_call: TRBJ2-4
d_call: TRBD1
v_call: TRBV2
clone_size: .
cdr3_nt: TGTGCCAGCATTAAGGACAGGGGACACATTCAGTACTTC
cdr3_aa: CASIKDRGHIQYF

j_call: TRBJ1-2
d_call: .
v_call: TRBV28
clone_size: .
cdr3_nt: TGTGCCAGCAGGCCCCGAGGCTACGGGTATATGGTCTATGGCTACACCTTC
cdr3_aa: CASRPRGYGYMVYGYTF

j_call: TRBJ2-7
d_call: TRBD1
v_call: TRBV19
clone_size: .
cdr3_nt: TGTGCCAGTAGTATGCGACAGGGGGCTTACGAGCAGTACTTC
cdr3_aa: CASSMRQGAYEQYF

j_call: TRBJ2-7
d_call: TRBD1
v_call: TRBV27
clone_size: few
cdr3_nt: TGTGCCATCGTGATACAGGGGACCCCCTACGAGCAGTACTTC
cdr3_aa: CAIVIQGTPYEQYF

j_call: TRBJ2-7
d_call: TRBD1
v_call: TRBV27
clone_size: .
cdr3_nt: TGTGCCAGCAGTTACACAGGGGGCTCCTACGAGCAGTACTTC
cdr3_aa: CASSYTGGSYEQYF

j_call: TRBJ2-7
d_call: .
v_call: TRBV6-1
clone_size: .
cdr3_nt: TGTGCCAGCACGTTCGACAGGAGCCGTTCCTACGAGCAGTACTTC
cdr3_aa: CASTFDRSRSYEQYF

j_call: TRBJ2-6
d_call: .
v_call: TRBV9
clone_size: .
cdr3_nt: TGTGCCAGCAGCGTATCGGCAGCGAGCTCTGGGGCCAACGGCCTGACTTTC
cdr3_aa: CASSVSAASSGANGLTF

j_call: TRBJ2-7
d_call: .
v_call: TRBV2
clone_size: once
cdr3_nt: TGTGCCAGCAGTGAAACGGGACTCAAAAACGAGCAGTACTTC
cdr3_aa: CASSETGLKNEQYF

j_call: TRBJ2-5
d_call: TRBD2
v_call: TRBV9
clone_size: .
cdr3_nt: TGTGCCAGCAGCGCACTAGCGGGGGGGGAAGAGACCCAGTACTTC
cdr3_aa: CASSALAGGEETQYF

j_call: TRBJ2-1
d_call: .
v_call: TRBV11-2
clone_size: .
cdr3_nt: TGTGCCAGCAGCTTAGAGGGGGACACATACAATGAGCAGTTCTTC
cdr3_aa: CASSLEGDTYNEQFF

j_call: TRBJ2-5
d_call: .
v_call: TRBV2
clone_size: .
cdr3_nt: TGTGCCGTAGGGGGGGGTGTCGGGCAAGAGACCCAGTACTTC
cdr3_aa: CAVGGGVGQETQYF

j_call: TRBJ2-7
d_call: .
v_call: TRBV19
clone_size: .
cdr3_nt: TGTGCCAGTAGTAACAGCTACGAGCAGTACTTC
cdr3_aa: CASSNSYEQYF

j_call: TRBJ1-2
d_call: TRBD1
v_call: TRBV28
clone_size: once
cdr3_nt: TGTGCCAGCAGCGTAACAGGGGCATATGACTATGGCTACACCTTC
cdr3_aa: CASSVTGAYDYGYTF

j_call: TRBJ2-7
d_call: .
v_call: TRBV19
clone_size: .
cdr3_nt: TGTGCCAGTAGTATTCTTATGGGGCCTTACGAGCAGTACTTC
cdr3_aa: CASSILMGPYEQYF

j_call: TRBJ1-1
d_call: .
v_call: TRBV9
clone_size: .
cdr3_nt: TGTGCCAGCAGCGCACAGGTGAACACTGAAGCTTTCTTT
cdr3_aa: CASSAQVNTEAFF

j_call: TRBJ1-1
d_call: TRBD1
v_call: TRBV7-9
clone_size: .
cdr3_nt: TGTGCCAGCAGCGTTGACAGGGGTGCTACTGAAGCTTTCTTT
cdr3_aa: CASSVDRGATEAFF

j_call: TRBJ2-2
d_call: .
v_call: TRBV11-2
clone_size: .
cdr3_nt: TGTGCCAGCAGCTTCGCGGGGGCCGACACCGGGGAGCTGTTTTTT
cdr3_aa: CASSFAGADTGELFF

j_call: TRBJ2-7
d_call: TRBD1
v_call: TRBV19
clone_size: .
cdr3_nt: TGTGCCAGTAGTTCCCGACAGGGGGCCTACGAGCAGTACTTC
cdr3_aa: CASSSRQGAYEQYF

j_call: TRBJ2-3
d_call: TRBD2
v_call: TRBV11-1
clone_size: .
cdr3_nt: TGTGCCAGCAGCTCGGCTAGCGGGGGGGCGGATACGCAGTATTTT
cdr3_aa: CASSSASGGADTQYF

j_call: TRBJ2-3
d_call: TRBD2
v_call: TRBV15
clone_size: .
cdr3_nt: TGTGCCACCACGCAGCGGGGCAGGAAAGATACGCAGTATTTT
cdr3_aa: CATTQRGRKDTQYF

j_call: TRBJ2-7
d_call: .
v_call: TRBV27
clone_size: .
cdr3_nt: TGTGCCAGCAGTTTTACAGGTCTCCACGAGCAGTACTTC
cdr3_aa: CASSFTGLHEQYF

j_call: TRBJ1-2
d_call: .
v_call: TRBV6-5
clone_size: .
cdr3_nt: TGTGCCAGCAGTTACCTTTCGGGGGAAGGCTACACCTTC
cdr3_aa: CASSYLSGEGYTF

j_call: TRBJ1-1
d_call: .
v_call: TRBV28
clone_size: .
cdr3_nt: TGTGCCAGCAGTTTTTATCCTAATCTGAACACTGAAGCTTTCTTT
cdr3_aa: CASSFYPNLNTEAFF